This is a list of T cell receptor beta chains from one sample in a study of naive and memory T cell subsets. TCRdb analysed the UMI-ligation and nested PCR reads with MiXCR anew, one entry per CDR3 protein. The table includes around 40,000 distinct CDR3 sequences, approximately 12% detected once. Sequencing used effector memory CD4+ T cells from blood. The source of these receptors is a human donor in good health. CDR3s include the opening cysteine and the closing phenylalanine or tryptophan. The D gene is left open where the match is weak. The size of a clone is reported for some rows only, either as once, few or many, or as a class for expanded clones.

J | V | D | size | DNA | CDR3
TRBJ2-3 | TRBV7-3 | . | . | TGTGCCAGCAGCTCCGGACAGAGCACAGATACGCAGTATTTT | CASSSGQSTDTQYF
TRBJ2-1 | TRBV7-8 | TRBD2 | many | TGTGCCAGCAGCTCACCTATAGCGGGAGCGGGTGAGCAGTTCTTC | CASSSPIAGAGEQFF
TRBJ2-1 | TRBV4-2 | . | medium-sized | TGTGCCAGCAGCCAAGATAGTGAAAGACGGGATCAGTTCTTC | CASSQDSERRDQFF
TRBJ2-2 | TRBV6-2/TRBV6-3 | . | few | TGTGCCAGCAGTTACGCGACCTTAGACGGGAAGCAGGTCGGGGAGCTGTTTTTT | CASSYATLDGKQVGELFF
TRBJ2-7 | TRBV2 | . | few | TGTGCCAGCAGCCCAAACAGTGAGCAGTACTTC | CASSPNSEQYF
TRBJ2-5 | TRBV4-1 | TRBD2 | many | TGCGCCAGCAGCCAAGAAGAGCAAAGACTAGCAAAGACCCAGTACTTC | CASSQEEQRLAKTQYF
TRBJ2-7 | TRBV3-1 | . | many | TGTGCCAGCAGCCAGGCACAGGGCTACTCCTACGAGCAGTACTTC | CASSQAQGYSYEQYF
TRBJ2-2 | TRBV20-1 | . | many | TGCAGTGCTAGACTCGGAAACACCGGGGAGCTGTTTTTT | CSARLGNTGELFF
TRBJ1-2 | TRBV3-1 | . | . | TGTGCCAGCAGCCCAGACGGGCTCTATGGCTACACCTTC | CASSPDGLYGYTF
TRBJ2-1 | TRBV7-8 | . | . | TGTGCCAGCAGCCCCGACTGGCGGGCGGGCAATGAGCAGTTCTTC | CASSPDWRAGNEQFF
TRBJ2-2 | TRBV7-9 | TRBD2 | few | TGTGCCAGCAGCTCCAGACTAGCGGGAGATGGGGAGCTGTTTTTT | CASSSRLAGDGELFF
TRBJ2-5 | TRBV7-2 | . | many | TGTGCCAGCAGCTTAGCGCGGTGGGGGGAGACCCAGTACTTC | CASSLARWGETQYF
TRBJ1-2 | TRBV27 | . | few | TGTGCCAGCAGTTTATCGAGGGGACAAAACTTCTATGGCTACACCTTC | CASSLSRGQNFYGYTF
TRBJ1-2 | TRBV6-6 | . | . | TGTGCCAGCACCCCGGGGTTGTATGGCTACACCTTC | CASTPGLYGYTF
TRBJ1-4 | TRBV7-2 | . | . | TGTGCCAGCAGCCCAACCGGAGGCGGCGAAAAACTGTTTTTT | CASSPTGGGEKLFF
TRBJ2-1 | TRBV6-2/TRBV6-3 | . | few | TGTGCCAGCAGTTACTCGGGGAGCCCCTACAATGAGCAGTTCTTC | CASSYSGSPYNEQFF
TRBJ2-1 | TRBV11-2 | . | . | TGTGCCACCACCCAAAGACAGTTAAACAATGAGCAGTTCTTC | CATTQRQLNNEQFF